This entry describes one TCR beta chain. The target antigen is unknown. Germline V gene data show CDR1 as MGHDK and CDR2 as SYGVNS. The CDR3 has 16 amino acids. J gave up 3 bases and V 2 bases, and 9 bases lay outside the gene matches. This sample is drawn from a study of CD8 T cells in Susac syndrome. Broader study findings: An acknowledgment was made by the study that its TCR sequencing and HLA analysis involved relatively few individuals.

Reverse transcription of 0.5 to 1 ug RNA was performed with random hexamers. TCRdb reanalysed the immunoSEQ multiplex PCR reads using MiXCR and keeps one entry per CDR3 protein. Of 70,000 to 100,000 distinct CDR3 sequences listed, roughly 96% are singletons. The TCR originated in a human donor with Susac syndrome. Sequenced material: CD8+ T cells from PBMCs. The V call is TRBV25-1, the J call TRBJ2-7; 8 bases align to TRBD1. The DNA of the CDR3 is TGTGCCAGCAGTGAAGGTCCCGGGACAGGCCACTACGAGCAGTACTTC. Translation: CASSEGPGTGHYEQYF.